This record concerns one T cell receptor beta chain sequence. What it binds is not known. Time point in this sample: cycle 4 day 1 (C4D1), after about 6 weeks of nivolumab. Relapse after autologous stem cell transplantation occurred in every patient, and brentuximab vedotin exposure varied. V lost 0 bases, J lost 6 bases, and 15 bases lay in between. This CDR3 contains 15 residues. CDR1 is SGDLS and CDR2 is YYNGEE in the germline V gene. The sample comes from a study of PD-1 blockade in classical Hodgkin lymphoma. General study results and limits: Later analyses included only patients treated at least 1 year post-ASCT. Whoever responded completely had baseline diversity much like that seen in newly diagnosed patients.

The protocol was immunoSEQ multiplex PCR, while the TCRdb copy is restricted to in-frame clones and leaves out a portion. Of about 24,000 clones detected, 81% appear once; the ten largest clones hold around a fifth. The specimen comprised peripheral blood mononuclear cells (PBMCs), sampled before the fourth cycle of nivolumab. The V call is TRBV9, the J call TRBJ1-2; no definite D call. The TCR comes from a human donor with classical Hodgkin lymphoma. The CDR3 DNA follows: TGTGCCAGCAGCGTAGGGCTCCAATCGGCGAATGGCTACACCTTC. Its translation is CASSVGLQSANGYTF.